This T cell receptor (beta chain) derives from a study of blood T cell repertoires in COVID-19. Clones were sequenced by immunoSEQ multiplex PCR, and TCRdb holds only the in-frame ones, with some missing. The sample lists over 75,000 clones; 86% were seen once. CDR1 LNHNV and CDR2 YYDKDF come from the germline V gene (reference sequence). Deletions cut 0 bases from V and 5 bases from J, with 10 bases between. The CDR3 has 14 residues. The TCR comes from a human donor in a cohort sampled during active COVID-19. V is TRBV15 and J is TRBJ2-5, with D unclear. The sequenced sample consisted of peripheral blood. The CDR3 region has the DNA TGTGCCACCAGCAGAGATCTAGGCCCGGAGACCCAGTACTTC. This encodes CATSRDLGPETQYF. Complete variable domain (other parts from reference TRBV15 and TRBJ2-5): DAMVIQNPRYQVTQFGKPVTLSCSQTLNHNVMYWYQQKSSQAPKLLFHYYDKDFNNEADTPDNFQSRRPNTSFCFLDIRSPGLGDTAMYLCATSRDLGPETQYFGPGTRLLVL.